This T cell receptor beta chain was obtained from a study of T cells after yellow fever vaccination. Across the study: Any fraction with a low cell number was prepared using SMART-Seq v4 Ultra Low Input.

5'RACE template switching generated TCR cDNA, adding a universal primer site and UMIs. In TCRdb, the 5' RACE reads were re-called with MiXCR into one record per CDR3 protein. The table has 200,000 to 300,000 distinct CDR3 sequences, roughly 13% seen once. Trimming removed 6 bases from V and 4 bases from J; junction bases left unmatched: 5. The CDR3 runs to 14 residues. Germline V gene data show CDR1 as DFQATT and CDR2 as SNEGSKA (reference sequence). About this clonotype itself: Its antigen remains unknown.

Broader study findings: Shared CD4/CD8 clonotypes were a small share, likely from convergent recombination. Detected again after the booster were most primary-vaccination clones, at about 96% CD4 and 80% to 90% CD8.

The chain uses TRBV20-1 and TRBJ2-2; 10 bases match TRBD1. The source is a man aged 25-45 years who received the YFV17D yellow fever vaccine. Sequenced here: CD4+ T cells sorted from PBMCs, sampled 45 days after the yellow fever booster vaccination. In nucleotides, the CDR3 is TGCAGTGCCAAGGACAGGGGGAGCACCGGGGAGCTGTTTTTT. Amino acids: CSAKDRGSTGELFF.